The 8 T cell receptor beta chains below come from one sample, sequenced in a study of T cell repertoires in ileal Crohn's disease. The method was immunoSEQ multiplex PCR; TCRdb's version includes in-frame clones alone and lacks a portion of them. This sample carries fewer than 18,000 clones, more than 80% of them seen once, and the ten largest clones take around 4%. The specimen was ileal tissue. Source of these receptors: an adult with Crohn's disease.

V is TRBV25-1 and J is TRBJ1-1; 7 bases agree with TRBD1. With V trimmed by 4 bases and J by 1 base, 3 bases remained unmatched. Looked up from germline, CDR1 is MGHDK and CDR2 is SYGVNS. The CDR3 is made up of 14 amino acids. CDR3 loop: CASSVPGGNTEAFF. The DNA of the CDR3 is TGTGCCAGCAGTGTTCCAGGGGGGAACACTGAAGCTTTCTTT.

This chain links TRBV9 with TRBJ2-5; D is perhaps TRBD1 (6 bases). The CDR3 has 14 amino acids. V lost 3 bases to trimming and J lost 7 bases, with 16 bases between them. CDR1 SGDLS and CDR2 YYNGEE come from the germline V gene. CDR3 sequence reads: CASSADSLSGTQYF. CDR3 DNA: TGTGCCAGCAGCGCGGACAGTCTTTCGGGGACCCAGTACTTC.

The chain uses TRBV5-5 and TRBJ2-3; D may be TRBD2 (7 bases). Germline CDR1 is SGHKS and CDR2 is YYEKEE (reference sequence). V lost 3 bases to trimming and J lost 4 bases, with 21 bases between them. The CDR3 loop spans 17 amino acids. The CDR3 nucleotides read TGTGCCAGCAGCTCCCCCCTTGGGGGGGCCAGCGCAGATACGCAGTATTTT. Amino acids: CASSSPLGGASADTQYF. Supplemented by reference TRBV5-5 and TRBJ2-3, the full variable domain reads DAGVTQSPTHLIKTRGQQVTLRCSPISGHKSVSWYQQVLGQGPQFIFQYYEKEERGRGNFPDRFSARQFPNYSSELNVNALLLGDSALYLCASSSPLGGASADTQYFGPGTRLTVL.

The CDR3 is CASSENRGLNTQYF. Written as DNA, the CDR3 is TGTGCCAGCAGTGAGAACAGGGGGCTAAATACGCAGTATTTT. This chain connects TRBV6-1 to TRBJ2-3; 9 bases match TRBD1. Germline loops: CDR1 MNHNS, CDR2 SASEGT. With 3 bases clipped from V and 7 bases from J, the junction kept 5 bases outside the gene matches. There are 14 residues in the CDR3.

The rearrangement joins TRBV6-6 to TRBJ1-1, with 11 bases identical to TRBD1. CDR1 and CDR2 from the germline V gene are MNHNY and SVGAGI (reference sequence). V was pared by 6 bases and J by 6 bases, with 9 bases of the junction left unmatched. The CDR3 is made up of 15 amino acids. CDR3 DNA sequence: TGTGCCAGCAGACTCCCCGGGACAGGGGGTCCTGAAGCTTTCTTT. It codes for CASRLPGTGGPEAFF.

The chain has TRBV2 and TRBJ2-7; 11 bases agree with TRBD1. The length of the CDR3 is 14 residues. The germline V gene has CDR1 SNHLY and CDR2 FYNNEI. The V gene end was trimmed by 6 bases and the J gene end by 4 bases; junction bases not matched to a gene: 5. CDR3 sequence: CASRPGQGAYEQYV. The CDR3 DNA reads TGTGCCAGCAGACCCGGACAGGGGGCGTACGAGCAGTACGTC.

The rearrangement uses TRBV9 and TRBJ2-7, with 12 positions matching TRBD1. CDR1 and CDR2 from the germline V gene are SGDLS and YYNGEE. V lost 0 bases, J lost 4 bases, and 2 bases stayed unmatched. This CDR3 spans 15 amino acids. CDR3 sequence: CASSVGDRGRYEQYF. In DNA, the CDR3 is TGTGCCAGCAGCGTAGGGGACAGGGGGCGATACGAGCAGTACTTC.

The chain combines TRBV5-1 with TRBJ2-7, with 9 bases identical to TRBD2. CDR1 and CDR2 from the germline V gene are SGHRS and YFSETQ. This CDR3 is built from 15 residues. With 6 bases clipped from V and 3 bases from J, the junction kept 10 bases outside the gene matches. The CDR3 DNA sequence: TGCGCCAGCATACCGGCGGGAGGGCCGGACTACGAGCAGTACGTC. It yields the protein CASIPAGGPDYEQYV.